The sequence of this T cell receptor beta chain was determined in a study of T-cell reconstitution after alpha-beta-depleted transplantation in children (dated by TCRdb to about 2016). Study-wide context: Using TCR repertoire profiling, the study quantitatively followed how T-cell immune reconstitution unfolded in children after TCRalphabeta/CD19-depleted allogeneic hematopoietic cell transplantation.

The protocol used for the library was PCR. The instrument was an Illumina HiSeq 2500. To normalize quantification of the TCRbeta repertoire, the TCR libraries were built with molecular barcoding that relied on unique molecular identifiers. TCRdb redid the processing of the public reads, applying fastp at Q25 and MiXCR, and retained in-frame beta chains. Rows are unified per CDR3 protein, each entry keeping the most common DNA and genes. For this sample the table gives approximately 590,000 distinct CDR3 sequences, of which over 9.5% were detected only once. The top ten clonotypes cover roughly 4% of the sample. At the junction V is shortened by 0 bases and J by 8 bases; bases outside the gene matches: 4. CDR1 and CDR2, per the germline V gene, are SGHTA and FQGNSA. CDR3 length: 14 amino acids, cysteine to phenylalanine. The CDR3 DNA has 42 bases and is translated from base 1. A note on this clonotype: The target of this receptor is not known. Base qualities are not recorded, but no much larger clone differs from it by a single base.

The source of this sequence is a human donor who donated a stem cell graft to a child with acute myeloid leukemia. The source was PBMCs from the stem cell graft donor, collected from the stem cell graft. Recombination connected TRBV7-2 to TRBJ1-2; 9 nucleotides in the junction match TRBD1. The CDR3 reads CASSLATGGKGYTF. The DNA is as follows: TGTGCCAGCAGCTTAGCGACAGGGGGAAAGGGCTACACCTTC. The CDR3 plus the reference TRBV7-2 and TRBJ1-2 genes for the other parts give the full variable domain: GAGVSQSPSNKVTEKGKDVELRCDPISGHTALYWYRQSLGQGLEFLIYFQGNSAPDKSGLPSDRFSAERTGGSVSTLTIQRTQQEDSAVYLCASSLATGGKGYTFGSGTRLTVV.